This is a list of T cell receptor beta chains from one sample in a study of cytomegalovirus exposure and HLA in healthy donors. The repertoire was sequenced with immunoSEQ multiplex PCR; TCRdb's copy has only in-frame clones and lacks some. The sample holds some 45,000 clones, 70% to 80% seen once. Material: PBMCs. The source is a woman under 40 in good health and CMV-seronegative. The CDR3 runs from the conserved cysteine through the conserved F or W. A D gene is named only where the DNA matches it firmly. Clone size is given for some rows only: seen once, a few or many times, or a class if the clone is expanded.

-	TRBV5-1	TRBJ1-2	-	CASSQGQKTSHGYTF	TGCGCCAGCAGTCAAGGACAGAAAACAAGTCATGGCTACACCTTC
-	TRBV29-1	TRBJ2-7	TRBD2	CSATRDLGTSGSTYAYEQYF	TGCAGCGCTACTCGAGACCTAGGGACTAGCGGGAGCACATATGCCTACGAGCAGTACTTC
-	TRBV10-3	TRBJ1-5	TRBD1	CAISANRGAQPQHF	TGTGCCATCAGTGCCAACAGGGGGGCTCAGCCCCAGCATTTT
-	TRBV5-4	TRBJ2-7	TRBD2	CASSFGTSGRGYEQYF	TGTGCCAGCAGCTTCGGGACTAGCGGGAGGGGGTACGAGCAGTACTTC
few	TRBV28	TRBJ1-1	TRBD1	CASSFLPSDRENTEAFF	TGTGCCAGCAGTTTCCTTCCATCCGACAGGGAGAACACTGAAGCTTTCTTT
-	TRBV5-1	TRBJ2-4	TRBD1	CASSWTGEAKNIQYF	TGCGCCAGCAGCTGGACAGGGGAGGCCAAAAACATTCAGTACTTC
-	TRBV5-4	TRBJ2-1	TRBD2	CASSFPPGLADNEQFF	TGTGCCAGCAGCTTTCCTCCGGGACTAGCGGACAATGAGCAGTTCTTC
-	TRBV5-1	TRBJ2-7	-	CASRGGGTEEQYF	TGCGCCAGCAGAGGAGGAGGGACGGAGGAGCAGTACTTC
few	TRBV28	TRBJ1-5	-	CASSFAGVNQPQHF	TGTGCCAGCAGTTTCGCAGGGGTAAATCAGCCCCAGCATTTT
-	TRBV5-6	TRBJ2-5	TRBD2	CASSPLAGTQETQYF	TGTGCCAGCAGCCCTCTAGCGGGGACCCAAGAGACCCAGTACTTC
-	TRBV20-1	TRBJ2-5	TRBD2	CSVAGGETQYF	TGCAGTGTTGCGGGGGGGGAGACCCAGTACTTC
-	TRBV6-5	TRBJ2-7	TRBD1	CASRVRDRGSYEQYF	TGTGCCAGCAGGGTACGGGACAGGGGCTCCTACGAGCAGTACTTC
-	TRBV6-5	TRBJ1-1	TRBD1	CASTAGQGTNTEAFF	TGTGCCAGCACCGCCGGACAGGGGACGAACACTGAAGCTTTCTTT
once	TRBV6-4	TRBJ2-3	TRBD2	CASTRTRLEDTQYF	TGTGCCAGCACCCGGACTAGGCTGGAGGATACGCAGTATTTT
-	TRBV6-4	TRBJ2-5	-	CASSVRRGQETQYF	TGTGCCAGCAGTGTCCGTCGGGGGCAAGAGACCCAGTACTTC
-	TRBV7-6	TRBJ2-1	TRBD1	CASSLTGTAVFDNEQFF	TGTGCCAGCAGCTTGACCGGGACAGCAGTTTTCGACAATGAGCAGTTCTTC
-	TRBV28	TRBJ1-4	-	CASSYRTAPSEKLFF	TGTGCCAGCAGTTACCGGACAGCTCCTAGCGAAAAACTGTTTTTT
-	TRBV7-9	TRBJ2-7	-	CASSLSGSSYEQYF	TGTGCCAGCAGCTTAAGCGGAAGCTCCTACGAGCAGTACTTC
few	TRBV2	TRBJ2-5	TRBD2	CASRSLAGGSDETQYF	TGTGCCAGCAGATCTCTAGCGGGGGGGTCGGATGAGACCCAGTACTTC
-	TRBV6-5	TRBJ2-7	-	CASSYGKGGYEQYF	TGTGCCAGCAGTTACGGGAAGGGAGGCTACGAGCAGTACTTC
few	TRBV5-1	TRBJ2-7	-	CASSLVGRDEQYF	TGCGCCAGCAGCTTGGTGGGCAGGGACGAGCAGTACTTC
once	TRBV27	TRBJ2-7	-	CASSLQGPFYEQYF	TGTGCCAGCAGTTTACAGGGGCCCTTCTACGAGCAGTACTTC
-	TRBV10-2	TRBJ2-7	TRBD2	CASRPAGGGHEQYF	TGCGCCAGCAGGCCAGCGGGAGGGGGACACGAGCAGTACTTC
-	TRBV27	TRBJ2-6	-	CASSSLSGADVLTF	TGTGCCAGCAGTTCCCTCTCTGGGGCCGACGTCCTGACTTTC
once	TRBV29-1	TRBJ2-7	-	CSVRQIGSYEQYF	TGCAGCGTTCGTCAGATCGGGTCCTACGAGCAGTACTTC
few	TRBV29-1	TRBJ2-7	TRBD2	CSVELAGVGSYEQYF	TGCAGCGTTGAACTAGCGGGAGTTGGCTCCTACGAGCAGTACTTC
-	TRBV30	TRBJ2-7	-	CAWSESLVRWQYF	TGTGCCTGGAGTGAAAGCCTGGTGCGGTGGCAGTACTTC
-	TRBV28	TRBJ1-3	TRBD1	CASSSPGQGGNTIYF	TGTGCCAGCAGTTCTCCCGGACAGGGCGGAAACACCATATATTTT
-	TRBV5-1	TRBJ2-2	-	CASTERQDYSIGAGELFF	TGCGCCAGCACGGAGCGGCAGGATTATTCTATTGGTGCCGGGGAGCTGTTTTTT
-	TRBV30	TRBJ2-5	TRBD2	CASYSGVVIETQYF	TGTGCCTCGTACAGCGGGGTAGTTATCGAGACCCAGTACTTC
-	TRBV6-4	TRBJ2-1	TRBD1	CASSAQGAQEQFF	TGTGCCAGCAGTGCCCAGGGGGCTCAGGAGCAGTTCTTC
-	TRBV9	TRBJ2-7	TRBD1	CASSVSWTGTYEQYF	TGTGCCAGCAGCGTATCATGGACAGGGACCTACGAGCAGTACTTC
few	TRBV7-2	TRBJ2-1	TRBD2	CASSLWGGGTDNEQFF	TGTGCCAGCAGCTTATGGGGCGGGGGGACCGACAATGAGCAGTTCTTC
few	TRBV6-5	TRBJ2-7	TRBD1	CASSYTLGQGGEQYF	TGTGCCAGCAGTTACACGCTGGGACAGGGAGGCGAGCAGTACTTC
once	TRBV6-5	TRBJ2-1	-	CASSQSPLASEQFF	TGTGCCAGCAGTCAAAGCCCCCTCGCGTCTGAGCAGTTCTTC
once	TRBV5-1	TRBJ2-2	-	CASSLLFQDTGELFF	TGCGCCAGCAGCTTGTTATTTCAGGACACCGGGGAGCTGTTTTTT
-	TRBV30	TRBJ2-5	TRBD1	CAWPPRDRSLQETQYF	TGTGCCTGGCCTCCCCGGGACAGAAGTCTTCAAGAGACCCAGTACTTC
-	TRBV15	TRBJ2-1	TRBD1	CATSTRDRGNEQFF	TGTGCCACCAGCACCCGGGACAGGGGTAATGAGCAGTTCTTC
-	TRBV15	TRBJ2-7	TRBD2	CATSSLLGRSGGQYF	TGTGCCACCAGCAGTCTACTGGGCCGGTCGGGAGGGCAGTACTTC